The 4 T cell receptor beta chains reported below all come from one sample, sequenced in a study of T cells after yellow fever vaccination. TCRdb called the 5' RACE reads again in MiXCR, with one record for every CDR3 protein. This table holds more than 250,000 distinct CDR3 sequences, roughly 6.8% found once. Material: PBMCs, obtained approximately 47 days after the first yellow fever vaccination. These receptors were obtained from a man aged 18 to 29 who received the YFV17D yellow fever vaccine.

The chain combines TRBV7-2 with TRBJ1-5; no clear D. This CDR3 is 15 amino acids long. V gave up 5 bases and J gave up 4 bases, with 15 bases separating them. From germline, CDR1 is SGHTA and CDR2 FQGNSA. In DNA, the CDR3 is TGTGCCAGCAGCGCCGGGTGGTGGGGTAATCAGCCCCAGCATTTT. Translation: CASSAGWWGNQPQHF.

The CDR3 nucleotides read TGCAGCGTCGCAGCAACAGGGGACTCACCCCTCCACTTT. It is translated as CSVAATGDSPLHF. The chain is built from TRBV29-1 and TRBJ1-6; 7 positions agree with TRBD1. Germline values: CDR1 SQVTM, CDR2 ANQGSEA. The CDR3 has 13 residues. The J segment lost 10 bases and the V segment lost 6 bases, leaving 9 bases of the junction unmatched. The variable domain in full, completed from reference TRBV29-1 and TRBJ1-6, reads SAVISQKPSRDICQRGTSLTIQCQVDSQVTMMFWYRQQPGQSLTLIATANQGSEATYESGFVIDKFPISRPNLTFSTLTVSNMSPEDSSIYLCSVAATGDSPLHFGNGTRLTVT.

This clonotype was observed a handful of times. The chain employs TRBV4-2 and TRBJ1-2; D is uncertain. This CDR3 is 15 amino acids long. V lost 1 base, J lost 4 bases, and 13 bases lay in between. From germline, CDR1 is LGHNA and CDR2 YNFKEQ. Here the CDR3 reads CASSQGISLGYGYTF. The CDR3 DNA sequence: TGTGCCAGCAGCCAAGGGATATCTTTGGGCTATGGCTACACCTTC.

The sample holds a few counts of this clonotype. The V gene is TRBV6-1, the J gene TRBJ2-7, with TRBD2 matching 8 bases. The CDR3 consists of 14 residues. The V gene's germline CDR1 is MNHNS and CDR2 SASEGT. V shed 3 bases, J shed 3 bases, and the junction held 4 bases outside the gene matches. The CDR3 is CASSDPGGVYEQYF. CDR3 in DNA: TGTGCCAGCAGTGACCCCGGGGGGGTCTACGAGCAGTACTTC.